Sequencing of this TCR beta chain was carried out in a study of T-cell memory formation after mild COVID-19. About the study: Among the donors, TCR clusters were largely specific to each donor.

Findings of the study overall: Day 15 to 85 contracting clones showed balanced CD4/CD8; later expanders leaned CD4+. Contracting CD4+ clones were located mainly in CM and EM, and CD8+ clones in EMRA.

Trimming stripped 0 bases from V and 0 bases from J, with 9 bases between. From germline, CDR1 is SGHVS and CDR2 FNYEAQ. The CDR3 is 16 residues long. This clonotype was seen a handful of times. What it recognizes is unknown. TCRdb passed the 5' RACE reads through MiXCR, listing each CDR3 protein once. The data show roughly 580,000 distinct CDR3 sequences, roughly 18% seen once. The sample consisted of PBMCs or a T cell subset sorted from them (not recorded which). The chain recombines TRBV7-6 with TRBJ1-3; D gene ambiguous. The sequence derives from an adult woman who had mild COVID-19 (a few samples of this study predate the infection). Cell type and time point are not known. CDR3 in DNA: TGTGCCAGCAGCTTAGCCCCTACAGTCTCTGGAAACACCATATATTTT. It codes for CASSLAPTVSGNTIYF.